This T cell receptor (beta chain) appears in the sequencing data of a study of shared clonotypes between healthy human individuals (dated by TCRdb to 2019 to 2021). With regard to the full study: The cohort included a few men and a couple of women between 18 and 49 years of age. For each donor, CD4 naive and CD4 memory were each run on three plates, CD8 naive on two plates, and CD8 memory on one plate. To estimate repertoire size and how much clonotype sharing occurs between individuals, the study deeply sequenced the blood TCR repertoires of several healthy adults. Different laboratories and diverse techniques were used to prepare libraries and sequence TCR repertoires, to increase sequencing depth and limit assay-specific biases. Per donor, leukapheresis produced somewhere between about 0.9 and 9 billion PBMCs.

Results and caveats for the whole study, not just this receptor: Naive subsets generally had larger estimated clonotype richness than memory subsets did. Rarefaction of sorted-subset datasets indicated incomplete sequencing despite the large sequencing depth. Higher generation probabilities were observed for clonotypes shared by all four sorted-subset donors than for non-shared clonotypes. Pairwise subsampling indicated that sequencing depth was expected to affect the degree of clonotype sharing among donors. Because the study included a small number of donors, the genetic and exposure-history diversity represented was limited. When several donors were compared, the shared fraction of clonotypes was around 5% for naive CD4, around 3.6% for naive CD8, roughly 2.5% for memory CD4, and about 0.36% for memory CD8. Sampling was limited to blood, and TCR repertoires in tissue likely differ from TCR repertoires in blood.

TCR CDR3 regions were amplified from genomic DNA by multiplex PCR using the deep immunoSEQ assay. For each cell subset, the extracted genomic DNA was distributed evenly across all wells of several immunoSEQ 96-well plates, and each plate served as one replicate. For sorted subsets, each replicate PCR was loaded with around 200 ng genomic DNA, equivalent to 30,000 to 35,000 T cell genomes. Purified libraries were quantified with a Qubit 3.0 fluorometer, sized on a Bioanalyzer 2100, and re-quantified with the KAPA Library Quantification kit. Every immunoSEQ 96-well plate was sequenced on a separate single-read 150-cycle Illumina NextSeq 550 flow cell. The authors' analysis ran thus. Because the immunoSEQ output included only junctional sequences and no quality scores, the filtering could not be the same as the filtering used for full-length reads. To assign V/J genes and CDR3, sequences were annotated against IMGT germline references using PyIR, a Python wrapper for IgBLAST v1.9. Reads with weak V/J assignments (E-value above 1e-6), missing CDR3, stop codons, out-of-frame junctions, or ambiguous translated residues were removed. A V3J clonotype was defined by an identical inferred V gene, J gene, and CDR3 amino acid sequence. Percentage overlap between repertoires was computed as shared unique clonotypes divided by the size of the smaller repertoire. Richness of each repertoire was evaluated using RTK rarefaction, the Chao1 estimator, and Recon v2.1 estimates of unobserved clonotypes. Generation probabilities for all TCRbeta clonotypes obtained by the gDNA method from a handful of donors were computed using OLGA. TCRdb stores this immuneACCESS table with in-frame sequences only. Part of the clones is absent; in the studies checked, under half of the shortfall reflects unresolved V genes, and no reason is known for the rest. That table supplies the V and J calls and clone size; D and trimming were determined from the DNA. The table for this sample lists 1,500,000 or so clones; around 95% of them were counted only once. Roughly 1.2% of the sample is taken by the ten largest.

The donors were healthy, HIV-negative adults with no recently reported acute infections or vaccinations. All donors were Caucasian adults living in Nashville, Tennessee, USA. Magnetic negative selection was used to enrich CD4+ T cells, after which naive cells were positively selected on CD45RA and the negative fraction became the memory subset. Blood was collected by leukapheresis, and PBMCs were isolated by Ficoll-Histopaque density gradient centrifugation and then cryopreserved in liquid nitrogen vapor phase. Purity and quantity of every magnetically sorted T cell population were checked by analytical flow cytometry. From each sorted fraction, genomic DNA was isolated and quantified by UV absorbance on a Nanodrop 2000c. As regards this clone: The clone's antigen remains unknown. Base qualities were left out, and no much larger clone turns up one base away.

This TCR was sampled from a young man in good health. Sequenced material: naive CD4+ T cells sorted from blood. In the paper's terms, the cell subset or site label means: CD45RA+ positively selected.

The DNA sequence reads TGTGCCAGCAGTTACGTCGTGGGTGCAGATACGCAGTATTTT. This codes for CASSYVVGADTQYF. The rearrangement combines TRBV6-5 with TRBJ2-3, with the D gene uncertain. The CDR1 and CDR2 encoded by the germline V gene are MNHEY and SVGAGI. Between the V and J ends, shortened by 2 bases and 4 bases respectively, the junction contains 10 bases. The CDR3 goes from the cysteine to the phenylalanine over 14 residues. CDR3 DNA is the only sequence kept; it has 42 bases, read in frame from the first base.